A selection of T cell receptor beta chains follows, all from one sample in a study of blood T cell repertoires in COVID-19. TCRdb's copy holds only in-frame clones and misses some; the assay was immunoSEQ multiplex PCR. This table has about 180,000 clones, about 82% appearing once. The sequenced material came from PBMCs or T cells enriched from blood (not recorded which). The source is a woman in her twenties or thirties who had recovered from COVID-19. The CDR3 runs from the conserved cysteine through the conserved F or W. The D gene is left open where the match is weak. A row's size may be missing; if present it is once, few, many or a size class.

J,size,D,V,CDR3,DNA
TRBJ1-5,NA,NA,TRBV6-6,CASSYEIGQSNQPQHF,TGTGCCAGCAGTTACGAGATTGGACAGAGCAATCAGCCCCAGCATTTT
TRBJ2-7,NA,NA,TRBV5-1,CASSREGRQYF,TGCGCCAGCAGTCGGGAAGGTCGGCAGTACTTC
TRBJ1-3,NA,NA,TRBV5-4,CASSLQGYSGNTIYF,TGTGCCAGCAGCTTACAGGGTTACTCTGGAAACACCATATATTTT
TRBJ2-2,NA,TRBD1,TRBV18,CASSRRTGANTGELFF,TGTGCCAGCTCACGTCGGACAGGGGCGAACACCGGGGAGCTGTTTTTT
TRBJ2-7,NA,NA,TRBV10-3,CAISEERISYEQYF,TGTGCCATCAGTGAGGAGAGGATCTCCTACGAGCAGTACTTC
TRBJ2-1,NA,TRBD2,TRBV19,CASSSPRGSSYNEQFF,TGTGCCAGTAGTTCACCCCGCGGGAGCTCCTACAATGAGCAGTTCTTC
TRBJ2-3,few,TRBD2,TRBV11-2,CASSSNAGGRTDTQYF,TGTGCCAGCAGCTCCAACGCGGGAGGCCGCACAGATACGCAGTATTTT
TRBJ1-1,NA,TRBD1,TRBV10-3,CAINTGTDTNTEAFF,TGTGCCATCAACACCGGGACAGACACAAACACTGAAGCTTTCTTT
TRBJ2-7,NA,TRBD1,TRBV9,CASSVGDRGYEQYF,TGTGCCAGCAGCGTAGGGGACAGGGGCTACGAGCAGTACTTC
TRBJ2-7,NA,TRBD2,TRBV4-2,CASSLLAGTAHEQYF,TGTGCCAGCAGCCTATTAGCGGGAACAGCTCACGAGCAGTACTTC
TRBJ1-2,few,TRBD1,TRBV7-2,CASLRQGLKGLYGYTF,TGTGCCAGCTTGAGACAGGGATTAAAGGGTCTATATGGCTACACCTTC
TRBJ1-1,NA,NA,TRBV11-1,CASSPRGVGAGEAFF,TGTGCCAGCAGCCCTAGGGGTGTAGGAGCGGGTGAAGCTTTCTTT
TRBJ1-4,NA,NA,TRBV6-4,CASSDSGDTEKLFF,TGTGCCAGCAGTGACTCAGGGGATACGGAAAAACTGTTTTTT
TRBJ1-6,NA,TRBD1,TRBV6-6,CASSNRGSNSPLHF,TGTGCCAGCAGCAACAGGGGGTCAAATTCACCCCTCCACTTT
TRBJ1-2,NA,NA,TRBV3-1/TRBV3-2,CASSQDAAGVYGYTF,TGTGCCAGCAGCCAAGATGCTGCAGGTGTCTATGGCTACACCTTC
TRBJ1-2,NA,TRBD1,TRBV6-4,CASSDGTGGDHYGYTF,TGTGCCAGCAGTGACGGAACAGGGGGGGACCATTATGGCTACACCTTC
TRBJ1-5,NA,TRBD1,TRBV7-2,CASSLDRGSNQPQHF,TGTGCCAGCAGCTTAGACAGGGGTTCTAATCAGCCCCAGCATTTT
TRBJ2-2,NA,TRBD2,TRBV6-2/TRBV6-3,CASSYSRTRLAASHGELFF,TGTGCCAGCAGTTACTCGAGGACTCGACTAGCGGCATCTCACGGGGAGCTGTTTTTT
TRBJ1-1,NA,NA,TRBV25-1,CASNTETNTEAFF,TGTGCCAGCAACACAGAGACGAACACTGAAGCTTTCTTT
TRBJ2-1,NA,TRBD2,TRBV28,CASSLEGAGGNEQFF,TGTGCCAGCAGTTTAGAAGGAGCGGGAGGCAATGAGCAGTTCTTC
TRBJ1-1,few,NA,TRBV19,CASSRSRSNTEAFF,TGTGCCAGTAGTAGGTCTCGGTCGAACACTGAAGCTTTCTTT
TRBJ2-5,NA,NA,TRBV7-9,CASSQGTGQQETQYF,TGTGCCAGCAGCCAAGGTACGGGTCAGCAAGAGACCCAGTACTTC
TRBJ2-1,NA,TRBD2,TRBV19,CASSAGGVGDSYNEQFF,TGTGCCAGTAGTGCGGGGGGGGTCGGAGATTCCTACAATGAGCAGTTCTTC
TRBJ2-2,NA,NA,TRBV6-6,CASSQLDLQGNTGELFF,TGTGCCAGCAGTCAACTAGACTTACAGGGAAACACCGGGGAGCTGTTTTTT
TRBJ2-5,NA,NA,TRBV12-3/TRBV12-4,CASSPTGLETQYF,TGTGCCAGCAGCCCTACAGGGTTGGAGACCCAGTACTTC
TRBJ2-7,NA,NA,TRBV9,CASSVDSGSSYEQYF,TGTGCCAGCAGCGTAGACAGCGGAAGCTCCTACGAGCAGTACTTC
TRBJ2-7,NA,TRBD2,TRBV11-1,CASSLVSGTSYEQYF,TGTGCCAGCAGCTTAGTTAGCGGGACCTCCTACGAGCAGTACTTC
TRBJ1-2,NA,TRBD1,TRBV5-1,CASSPDPGTAKGYTF,TGCGCCAGCAGCCCAGATCCCGGGACAGCGAAAGGCTACACCTTC
TRBJ2-7,NA,NA,TRBV11-2,CASTTRGWQYEQYF,TGTGCCAGCACCACACGGGGGTGGCAGTACGAGCAGTACTTC
TRBJ2-1,NA,NA,TRBV28,CASSLYVRGSYNEQFF,TGTGCCAGCAGTTTATACGTTAGGGGGTCCTACAATGAGCAGTTCTTC
TRBJ2-3,NA,TRBD2,TRBV9,CASSPRTSGRADTQYF,TGTGCCAGCAGCCCCCGGACTAGCGGGAGGGCAGATACGCAGTATTTT
TRBJ2-7,NA,TRBD2,TRBV7-2,CASRGGHREVAYEQYF,TGTGCCAGCAGGGGAGGACATCGGGAGGTCGCCTACGAGCAGTACTTC
TRBJ2-1,NA,NA,TRBV6-5,CASTSVGGDYNEQFF,TGTGCCAGCACCTCCGTGGGAGGTGACTACAATGAGCAGTTCTTC
TRBJ1-4,NA,NA,TRBV18,CASSPTRTKAREKLFF,TGTGCCAGCTCACCGACTCGGACTAAGGCTCGAGAAAAACTGTTTTTT
TRBJ1-5,NA,TRBD1,TRBV19,CASRRDSLNSNQPQHF,TGTGCCAGTAGAAGGGACAGCTTAAATAGCAATCAGCCCCAGCATTTT
TRBJ1-3,NA,NA,TRBV3-1/TRBV3-2,CASSQDWQRDTIYF,TGTGCCAGCAGCCAAGATTGGCAGCGGGACACCATATATTTT
TRBJ1-6,NA,TRBD1,TRBV7-6,CASSLTGGPNSPLHF,TGTGCCAGCAGCTTGACAGGGGGACCGAATTCACCCCTCCACTTT
TRBJ1-2,NA,TRBD1,TRBV3-1/TRBV3-2,CASSQLGQASSNYGYTF,TGTGCCAGCAGCCAATTGGGACAGGCTTCGTCTAACTATGGCTACACCTTC
TRBJ2-7,NA,NA,TRBV25-1,CASSVYSEQYF,TGTGCCAGCAGTGTATACTCCGAGCAGTACTTC
TRBJ2-7,NA,TRBD2,TRBV29-1,CSVAGFTSGRALSYEQYF,TGCAGCGTTGCGGGGTTTACTAGCGGGAGGGCCCTCTCCTACGAGCAGTACTTC
TRBJ2-2,NA,TRBD2,TRBV25-1,CASSPTWTSGRGDGELFF,TGTGCCAGCAGCCCTACCTGGACTAGCGGGAGGGGGGACGGGGAGCTGTTTTTT
TRBJ2-3,few,NA,TRBV15,CATSRDGRGYTDTQYF,TGTGCCACCAGCAGAGATGGCAGGGGTTATACAGATACGCAGTATTTT